This is a list of T cell receptor beta chains from one sample in a study of shared clonotypes between healthy human individuals. The data were produced by immunoSEQ multiplex PCR, yet TCRdb's version contains in-frame clones alone and is incomplete. Of about 2.3 million clones in the sample, approximately 93% were seen once. The sequenced sample was naive CD4+ T cells from PBMCs. These receptors originate from a man aged 18 to 29 in good health. Some clones in this sample may be carry-over from other donors' samples. CDR3s include the opening cysteine and the closing phenylalanine or tryptophan. Each record gives: clone size, V gene, J gene, D gene, CDR3 DNA, CDR3 protein. The D gene is left open where the match is weak. Part of the rows lack a size; the others show once, few, many or a class for expanded clones.

clone size: once
V gene: TRBV4-2
J gene: TRBJ2-2
D gene: TRBD2
CDR3 DNA: TGTGCCAGCAGCCAGGGGACTAGCGGGAGGGGCGTCACCGGGGAGCTGTTTTTT
CDR3 protein: CASSQGTSGRGVTGELFF

clone size: once
V gene: TRBV6-5
J gene: TRBJ2-1
D gene: .
CDR3 DNA: TGTGCCAGCAGTTTGAAGGGTGAGCAGTTCTTC
CDR3 protein: CASSLKGEQFF

clone size: .
V gene: TRBV5-8
J gene: TRBJ1-5
D gene: TRBD1
CDR3 DNA: TGTGCCAGCAGCTGGCCCCACCGGGACAGGGGCAATCAGCCCCAGCATTTT
CDR3 protein: CASSWPHRDRGNQPQHF

clone size: .
V gene: TRBV5-1
J gene: TRBJ2-2
D gene: TRBD2
CDR3 DNA: TGCGCCAGCAGCTTGGTAGTAGCGGGAGGCGCCGGGGAGCTGTTTTTT
CDR3 protein: CASSLVVAGGAGELFF

clone size: .
V gene: TRBV18
J gene: TRBJ2-3
D gene: TRBD2
CDR3 DNA: TGTGCCAGCTCACCAGGGGAACTAGCGGGAGTGGATACGCAGTATTTT
CDR3 protein: CASSPGELAGVDTQYF

clone size: .
V gene: TRBV7-9
J gene: TRBJ2-3
D gene: .
CDR3 DNA: TGTGCCAGCAGCTTAGCAGGGTTAGATACGCAGTATTTT
CDR3 protein: CASSLAGLDTQYF

clone size: once
V gene: TRBV6-6
J gene: TRBJ1-2
D gene: .
CDR3 DNA: TGTGCCAGCAGTGAGGGATACCGGGACTACACCTTC
CDR3 protein: CASSEGYRDYTF

clone size: .
V gene: TRBV6-5
J gene: TRBJ2-2
D gene: .
CDR3 DNA: TGTGCCAGCAGTTACTCGACGGATCCTAACACCGGGGAGCTGTTTTTT
CDR3 protein: CASSYSTDPNTGELFF

clone size: .
V gene: TRBV2
J gene: TRBJ2-1
D gene: .
CDR3 DNA: TGTGCCAGCGGGGAGTACAATGAGCAGTTCTTC
CDR3 protein: CASGEYNEQFF

clone size: .
V gene: TRBV29-1
J gene: TRBJ1-2
D gene: .
CDR3 DNA: TGCAGCGTTGACTTTCGTAACTATGGCTACACCTTC
CDR3 protein: CSVDFRNYGYTF

clone size: .
V gene: TRBV6-1
J gene: TRBJ1-5
D gene: TRBD1
CDR3 DNA: TGTGCCAGCAGACTCACAGGGGTCCCTCAGCCCCAGCATTTT
CDR3 protein: CASRLTGVPQPQHF

clone size: .
V gene: TRBV28
J gene: TRBJ1-2
D gene: .
CDR3 DNA: TGTGCCAGCAGTTTACCAAGATACCCAGCGGACTATGGCTACACCTTC
CDR3 protein: CASSLPRYPADYGYTF

clone size: .
V gene: TRBV27
J gene: TRBJ2-7
D gene: .
CDR3 DNA: TGTGCCAGCAGGCGATCGGGCGGGACGGGGGCGTTTCGAATCTACGAGCAGTACTTC
CDR3 protein: CASRRSGGTGAFRIYEQYF

clone size: .
V gene: TRBV29-1
J gene: TRBJ2-7
D gene: TRBD1
CDR3 DNA: TGCAGCGCCCTACGGACAGGGGTGCCCTACGAGCAGTACTTC
CDR3 protein: CSALRTGVPYEQYF

clone size: .
V gene: TRBV29-1
J gene: TRBJ2-1
D gene: TRBD2
CDR3 DNA: TGCAGCGTTGGGCCGACTAGCGTGATTAGCAAGCAGTTCTTC
CDR3 protein: CSVGPTSVISKQFF

clone size: .
V gene: TRBV7-2
J gene: TRBJ1-5
D gene: .
CDR3 DNA: TGTGCCAGCAGCTCACCAGGCTATTATAGCAATCAGCCCCAGCATTTT
CDR3 protein: CASSSPGYYSNQPQHF

clone size: .
V gene: TRBV2
J gene: TRBJ2-7
D gene: .
CDR3 DNA: TGTGCCAGCCTATCACTCAGCGACTCAGGCAGGGCGAGCTCCTACGAGCAGTACTTC
CDR3 protein: CASLSLSDSGRASSYEQYF

clone size: .
V gene: TRBV2
J gene: TRBJ2-1
D gene: TRBD2
CDR3 DNA: TGTGCCAGCAGGACTAGCGGTAATGGGTTCTTC
CDR3 protein: CASRTSGNGFF

clone size: .
V gene: TRBV7-6
J gene: TRBJ2-7
D gene: .
CDR3 DNA: TGTGCCAGCAGCTTAGGCGGGGCCGCCTACGAGCAGTACTTC
CDR3 protein: CASSLGGAAYEQYF

clone size: .
V gene: TRBV28
J gene: TRBJ2-4
D gene: .
CDR3 DNA: TGTGCCAGCACCACACAAAGAAAGGCTTTAGCCAAAAACATTCAGTACTTC
CDR3 protein: CASTTQRKALAKNIQYF

clone size: once
V gene: TRBV7-3
J gene: TRBJ2-7
D gene: .
CDR3 DNA: TGTGCCAGCAGCTTTTCCGGGGCCTCCTACGAGCAGTACTTC
CDR3 protein: CASSFSGASYEQYF

clone size: .
V gene: TRBV4-3
J gene: TRBJ2-1
D gene: .
CDR3 DNA: TGCGCCAGCAGCCAAGGGGAGGGGGGTGAGCAGTTCTTC
CDR3 protein: CASSQGEGGEQFF

clone size: .
V gene: TRBV7-3
J gene: TRBJ2-5
D gene: .
CDR3 DNA: TGTGCCAGCAGCCGGACTCCACTGGAGACCCAGTACTTC
CDR3 protein: CASSRTPLETQYF